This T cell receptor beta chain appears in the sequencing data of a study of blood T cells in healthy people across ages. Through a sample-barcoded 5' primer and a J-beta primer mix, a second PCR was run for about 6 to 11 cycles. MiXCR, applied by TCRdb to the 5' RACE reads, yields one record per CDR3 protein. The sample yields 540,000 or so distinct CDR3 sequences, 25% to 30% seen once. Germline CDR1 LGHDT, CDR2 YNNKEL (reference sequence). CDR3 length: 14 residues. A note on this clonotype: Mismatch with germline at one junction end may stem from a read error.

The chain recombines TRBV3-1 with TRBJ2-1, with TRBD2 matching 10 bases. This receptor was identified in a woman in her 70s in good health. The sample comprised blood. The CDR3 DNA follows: TGTGCCAGCCGAATAGCGGGGGGCTACAATGAGCAGCTCTTC. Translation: CASRIAGGYNEQLF.